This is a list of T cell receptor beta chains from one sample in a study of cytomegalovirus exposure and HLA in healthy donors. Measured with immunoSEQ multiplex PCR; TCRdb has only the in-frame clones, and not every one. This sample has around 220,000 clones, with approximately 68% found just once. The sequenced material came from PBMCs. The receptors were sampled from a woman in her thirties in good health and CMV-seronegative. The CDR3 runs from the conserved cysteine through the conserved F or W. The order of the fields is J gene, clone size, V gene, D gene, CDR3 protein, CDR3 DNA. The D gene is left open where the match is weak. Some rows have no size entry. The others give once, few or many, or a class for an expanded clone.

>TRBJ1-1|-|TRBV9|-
CASSVSVNTEAFF
TGTGCCAGCAGCGTAAGCGTGAACACTGAAGCTTTCTTT
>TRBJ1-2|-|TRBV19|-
CASSPRHHGYTF
TGTGCCAGTAGTCCACGACACCATGGCTACACCTTC
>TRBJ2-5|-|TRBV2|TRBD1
CASSDRDRLQETQYF
TGTGCCAGCAGTGACCGGGACAGACTCCAAGAGACCCAGTACTTC
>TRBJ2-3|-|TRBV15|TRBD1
CATQPQRTGGADTQYF
TGTGCCACTCAACCACAGCGGACAGGGGGCGCAGATACGCAGTATTTT
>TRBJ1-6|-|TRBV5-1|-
CASSGGSSYNSPLHF
TGCGCCAGCAGCGGGGGGAGCTCCTATAATTCACCCCTCCACTTT
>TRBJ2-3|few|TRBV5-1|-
CASSPRSTGTDTQYF
TGTGCCAGCAGCCCCCGGAGTACGGGCACAGATACGCAGTATTTT
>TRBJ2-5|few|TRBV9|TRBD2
CASSPRGESGRRSETQYF
TGTGCCAGCAGCCCGAGGGGGGAGAGCGGGAGAAGATCGGAGACCCAGTACTTC
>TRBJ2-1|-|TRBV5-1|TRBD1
CASSPGDRGINEQFF
TGCGCCAGCAGCCCCGGGGACAGGGGAATCAATGAGCAGTTCTTC
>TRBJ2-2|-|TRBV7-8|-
CASSLVILLGGTGELFF
TGTGCCAGCAGCTTAGTGATATTGTTAGGGGGTACCGGGGAGCTGTTTTTT
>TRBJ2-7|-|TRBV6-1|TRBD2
CASRVASGEFYEQYF
TGTGCCAGCAGGGTAGCTAGCGGAGAATTCTACGAGCAGTACTTC